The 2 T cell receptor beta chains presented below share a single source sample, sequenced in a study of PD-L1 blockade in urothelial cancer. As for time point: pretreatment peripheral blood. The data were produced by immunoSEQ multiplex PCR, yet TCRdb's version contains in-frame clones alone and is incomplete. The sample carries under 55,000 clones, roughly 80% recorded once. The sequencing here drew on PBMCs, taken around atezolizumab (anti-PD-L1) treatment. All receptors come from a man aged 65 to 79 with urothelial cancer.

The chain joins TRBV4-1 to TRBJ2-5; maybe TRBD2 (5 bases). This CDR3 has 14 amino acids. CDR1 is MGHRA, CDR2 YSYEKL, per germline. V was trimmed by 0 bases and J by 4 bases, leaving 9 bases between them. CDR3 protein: CASSQDLGRETQYF. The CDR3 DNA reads TGCGCCAGCAGCCAAGACTTAGGGAGAGAGACCCAGTACTTC.

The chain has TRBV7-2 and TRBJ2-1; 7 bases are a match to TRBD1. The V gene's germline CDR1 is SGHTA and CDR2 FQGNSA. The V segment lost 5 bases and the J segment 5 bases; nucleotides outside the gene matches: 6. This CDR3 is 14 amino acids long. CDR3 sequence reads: CASSVRQGDNEQFF. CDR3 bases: TGTGCCAGCAGCGTCAGACAGGGTGACAATGAGCAGTTCTTC.